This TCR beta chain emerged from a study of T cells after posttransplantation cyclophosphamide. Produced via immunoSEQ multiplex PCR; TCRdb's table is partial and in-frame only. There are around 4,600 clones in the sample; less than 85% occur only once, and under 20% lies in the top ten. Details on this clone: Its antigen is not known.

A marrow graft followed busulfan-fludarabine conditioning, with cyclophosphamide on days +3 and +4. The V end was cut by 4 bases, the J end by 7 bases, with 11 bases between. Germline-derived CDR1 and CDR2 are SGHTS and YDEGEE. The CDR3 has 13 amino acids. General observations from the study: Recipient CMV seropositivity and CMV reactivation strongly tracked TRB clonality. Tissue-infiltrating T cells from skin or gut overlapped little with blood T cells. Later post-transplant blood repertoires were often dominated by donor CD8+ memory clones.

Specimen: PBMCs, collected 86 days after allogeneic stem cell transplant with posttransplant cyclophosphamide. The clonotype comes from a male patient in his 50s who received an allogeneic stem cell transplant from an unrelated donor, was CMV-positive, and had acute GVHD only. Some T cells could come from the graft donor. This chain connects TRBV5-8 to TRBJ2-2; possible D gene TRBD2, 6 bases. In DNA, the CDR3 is TGTGCCAGCAGCCCGCGGGGAAACGGGGAGCTGTTTTTT. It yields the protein CASSPRGNGELFF. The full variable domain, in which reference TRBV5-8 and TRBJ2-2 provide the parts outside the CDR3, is EAGVTQSPTHLIKTRGQQATLRCSPISGHTSVYWYQQALGLGLQFLLWYDEGEERNRGNFPPRFSGRQFPNYSSELNVNALELEDSALYLCASSPRGNGELFFGEGSRLTVL.